This TCR beta chain was identified during a study of blood T cell repertoires in COVID-19. For the study at large: Acute and convalescent COVID-19 specimens originated in the United States, Italy and Spain. Nucleic acid was either cDNA or gDNA, and it came from T cells, B-cell-depleted T cells, or PBMCs.

Germline CDR1 MGHRA, CDR2 YSYEKL. The CDR3 spans 19 residues. Losses at the gene ends were 0 bases for V and 1 base for J; bases not matched to a gene: 9. Original methodology: Researchers report that nucleated cell counts were estimated from reference gene primer amplification. Sequencing was performed with immunoSEQ multiplex PCR; in TCRdb, only in-frame clones are kept and a portion is missing. V and J calls and clone size come straight from that table; D and trimming were deduced from the DNA. This sample yields tens of thousands of clones, of which around 90% are seen a single time; 7% to 8.5% belongs to the top ten.

The sample consisted of peripheral blood. This TCR was recovered from a woman in her 70s with acute or convalescent COVID-19. V gene TRBV4-1 combines with J gene TRBJ1-5, with 10 bases identical to TRBD1. The CDR3, as DNA: TGCGCCAGCAGCCAAGAGGGGGGACAGGGGACAGGGAGCAATCAGCCCCAGCATTTT. Protein: CASSQEGGQGTGSNQPQHF.